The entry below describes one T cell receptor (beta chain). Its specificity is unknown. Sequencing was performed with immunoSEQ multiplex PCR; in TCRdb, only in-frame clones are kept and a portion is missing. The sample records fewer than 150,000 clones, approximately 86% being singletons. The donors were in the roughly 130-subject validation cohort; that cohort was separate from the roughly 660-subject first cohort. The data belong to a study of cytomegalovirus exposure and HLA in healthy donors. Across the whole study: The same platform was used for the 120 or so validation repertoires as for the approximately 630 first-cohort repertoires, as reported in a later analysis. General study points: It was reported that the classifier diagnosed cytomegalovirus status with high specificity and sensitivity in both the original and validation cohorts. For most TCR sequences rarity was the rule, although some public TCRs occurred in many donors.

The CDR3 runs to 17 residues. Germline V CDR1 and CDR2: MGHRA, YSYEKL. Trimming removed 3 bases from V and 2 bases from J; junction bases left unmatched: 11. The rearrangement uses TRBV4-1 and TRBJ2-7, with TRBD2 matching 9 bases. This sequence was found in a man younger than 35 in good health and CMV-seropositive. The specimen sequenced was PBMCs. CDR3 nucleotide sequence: TGCGCCAGCAGCCAGGCTATTCCGGGACTAGCTCCCTACGAGCAGTACTTC. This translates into CASSQAIPGLAPYEQYF.